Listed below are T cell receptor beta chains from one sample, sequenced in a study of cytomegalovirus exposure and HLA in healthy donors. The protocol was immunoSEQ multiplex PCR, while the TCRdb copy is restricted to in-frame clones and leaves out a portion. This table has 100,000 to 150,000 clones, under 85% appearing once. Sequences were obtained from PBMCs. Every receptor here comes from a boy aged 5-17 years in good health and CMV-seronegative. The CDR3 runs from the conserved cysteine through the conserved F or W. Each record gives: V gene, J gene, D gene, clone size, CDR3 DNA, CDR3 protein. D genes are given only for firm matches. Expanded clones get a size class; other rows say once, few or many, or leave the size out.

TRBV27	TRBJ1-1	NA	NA	TGTGCCAGCAGTTGGCAGGGGCACACTGAAGCTTTCTTT	CASSWQGHTEAFF
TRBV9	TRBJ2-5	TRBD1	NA	TGTGCCAGCAGCGCCGGGAGCAGGGGGCTTCAAGAGACCCAGTACTTC	CASSAGSRGLQETQYF
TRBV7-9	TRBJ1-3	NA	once	TGTGCCAGCAGCTCCACGCGGGGCCCTGGAAACACCATATATTTT	CASSSTRGPGNTIYF
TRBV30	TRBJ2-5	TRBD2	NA	TGTGCCTGGGGGACTAAAGAGACCCAGTACTTC	CAWGTKETQYF
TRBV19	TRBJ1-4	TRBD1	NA	TGTGCCAGTAGTATCAGGACAGGGGGATCAACTAATGAAAAACTGTTTTTT	CASSIRTGGSTNEKLFF
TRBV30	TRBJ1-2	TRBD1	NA	TGTGCCTGGCAACGGGGGACAGGGGACTATGGCTACACCTTC	CAWQRGTGDYGYTF
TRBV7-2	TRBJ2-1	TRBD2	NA	TGTGCCAGCAGCGGGGGACTAGCGGGAGGGCCTTACAATGAGCAGTTCTTC	CASSGGLAGGPYNEQFF
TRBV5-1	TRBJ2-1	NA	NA	TGCGCCAGCAGCTTGCTACCGGACTACTCCAATGAGCAGTTCTTC	CASSLLPDYSNEQFF
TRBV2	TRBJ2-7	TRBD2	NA	TGTGCCAGCAGTGACGGGCGGGAGGGCCTGTTCGAGCAGTACTTC	CASSDGREGLFEQYF
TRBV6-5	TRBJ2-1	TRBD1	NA	TGTGCCAGCAGTTCGACTAGGACAGGGTCGAATGAGCAGTTCTTC	CASSSTRTGSNEQFF
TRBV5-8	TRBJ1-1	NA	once	TGTGCCAGCAGCTTGCGGTTGTTCGAGGGATTTTCGAACACTGAAGCTTTCTTT	CASSLRLFEGFSNTEAFF
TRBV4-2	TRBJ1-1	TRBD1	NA	TGTGCCAGCAGCCAAGGAACCCAGGGGGCGCCCACTGAAGCTTTCTTT	CASSQGTQGAPTEAFF
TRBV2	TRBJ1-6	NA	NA	TGTGCCAGCAGGACCGACAGTAATTCACCCCTCCACTTT	CASRTDSNSPLHF
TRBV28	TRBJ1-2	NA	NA	TGTGCCACCCGGAGGAACAGGGAGTATCCCTCCTATGGCTACACCTTC	CATRRNREYPSYGYTF
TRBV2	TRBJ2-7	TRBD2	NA	TGTGCCAACAGGCAACTAGCGGTCTACGAGCAGTACTTC	CANRQLAVYEQYF
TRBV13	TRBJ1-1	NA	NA	TGTGCCAGCATCGGGGGGGGGACTGAAGCTTTCTTT	CASIGGGTEAFF
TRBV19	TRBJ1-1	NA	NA	TGTGCCAGTAGCACGACGGGACTGCTGAACACTGAAGCTTTCTTT	CASSTTGLLNTEAFF
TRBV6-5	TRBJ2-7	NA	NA	TGTGCCAGCAGTTACCAGCCAGAGGCCTACGAGCAGTACTTC	CASSYQPEAYEQYF
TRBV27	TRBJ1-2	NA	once	TGTGCCAGCAGTTCTTATCCGGGACATGGCTATGGCTACACCTTC	CASSSYPGHGYGYTF
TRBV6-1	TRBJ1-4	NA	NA	TGTGCCAGCAGTGAAGTTAAGGGGCCTAGGGCAACTAATGAAAAACTGTTTTTT	CASSEVKGPRATNEKLFF
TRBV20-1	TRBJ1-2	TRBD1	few	TGCAGTGCTAGAGATGGGCAGGGACAGATCTTC	CSARDGQGQIF
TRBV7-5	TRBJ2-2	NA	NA	TGTGTCAGAAGCTTATGCGGGCGCGGGAGTCCAGAGATCCCCGGGGAGCTGTTTTTT	CVRSLCGRGSPEIPGELFF
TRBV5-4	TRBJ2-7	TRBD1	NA	TGTGCCAGCAGGGACAGGGGAGGGGACGAGCAGTACTTC	CASRDRGGDEQYF
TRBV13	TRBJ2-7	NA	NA	TGTGCCAGCCGCGACGGGACAATATCCTACGAGCAGTACTTC	CASRDGTISYEQYF
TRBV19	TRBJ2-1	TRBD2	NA	TGTGCCAGTAGTATATTAGCGGGGGGCGATGAGCAGTTCTTC	CASSILAGGDEQFF
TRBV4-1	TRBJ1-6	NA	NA	TGCGCCAGCAGCCAAGATGACAGTGCAAGCTCCTATAATTCACCCCTCCACTTT	CASSQDDSASSYNSPLHF
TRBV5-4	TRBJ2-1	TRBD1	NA	TGTGCCAGCAGCTCGATGGACAGGGTTGGTAACAATGAGCAGTTCTTC	CASSSMDRVGNNEQFF
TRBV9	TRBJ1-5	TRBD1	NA	TGTGCCAGCAGCCCAGACAGGGGGTCTTATAGCAATCAGCCCCAGCATTTT	CASSPDRGSYSNQPQHF
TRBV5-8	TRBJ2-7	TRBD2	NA	TGTGCCAGCAGCTATGGGACTAGCGGCTACGAGCAGTACTTC	CASSYGTSGYEQYF
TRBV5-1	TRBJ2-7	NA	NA	TGCGCCAGCAGCTTGGGGGATGGAGGGTACTCCTACGAGCAGTACTTC	CASSLGDGGYSYEQYF
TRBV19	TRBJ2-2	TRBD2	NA	TGTGCCAGTAGTATCAGCGGGGTTAACACCGGGGAGCTGTTTTTT	CASSISGVNTGELFF
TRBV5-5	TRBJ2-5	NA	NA	TGTGCCAGCAGCACAAGGACAAACCAAGAGACCCAGTACTTC	CASSTRTNQETQYF
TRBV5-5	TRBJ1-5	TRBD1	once	TGTGCCAGCAGCTCCCGACAGGGTACTTCCAATCAGCCCCAGCATTTT	CASSSRQGTSNQPQHF
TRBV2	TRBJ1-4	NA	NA	TGTGCCAGCAGAGCAACGGGGACTAATGAAAAACTGTTTTTT	CASRATGTNEKLFF
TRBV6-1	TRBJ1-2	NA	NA	TGTGCCAGCAGGGGCGGGGGAGGCGGCTACACCTTC	CASRGGGGGYTF
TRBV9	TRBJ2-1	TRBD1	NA	TGTGCCAGCAGCTCACAGGGGGGTTCCAATGAGCAGTTCTTC	CASSSQGGSNEQFF
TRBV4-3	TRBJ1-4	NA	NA	TGCGCCAGCAGCCAGGAAAAATGGAGTAATGAAAAACTGTTTTTT	CASSQEKWSNEKLFF
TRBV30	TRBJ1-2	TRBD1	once	TGTGCCTGGAGTGCTACCGGGACAGGGAGTACCGGCTACACCTTC	CAWSATGTGSTGYTF
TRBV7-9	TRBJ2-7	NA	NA	TGTGCCAGCAGCTTAAGGGACACCGATCCGTCCTACGAGCAGTACTTC	CASSLRDTDPSYEQYF
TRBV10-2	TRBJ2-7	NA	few	TGCGCCACGTTGGGACTTTTCTACGAGCAGTACTTC	CATLGLFYEQYF
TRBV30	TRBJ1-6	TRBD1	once	TGTGCCTGGAGCCGGGACAGGACCTATAATTCACCCCTCCACTTT	CAWSRDRTYNSPLHF
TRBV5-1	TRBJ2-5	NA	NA	TGCGCCAGCAGCTTGGCCAGTGCGGGAGAGACCCAGTACTTC	CASSLASAGETQYF
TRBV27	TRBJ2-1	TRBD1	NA	TGTGCCAGCAGTTTCCCGGGACAGGGGAGAATCAGTGAGCAGTTCTTC	CASSFPGQGRISEQFF
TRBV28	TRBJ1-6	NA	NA	TGTGCCAGCAGGCCGTATGGACAGTCTCCCTATTCACCCCTCCACTTT	CASRPYGQSPYSPLHF
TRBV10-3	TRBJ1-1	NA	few	TGTGCCATCAGTGATGAGGTCAACACTGAAGCTTTCTTT	CAISDEVNTEAFF
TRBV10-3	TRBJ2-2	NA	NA	TGTGCCATCAGTGATGGACATAACACCGGGGAGCTGTTTTTT	CAISDGHNTGELFF
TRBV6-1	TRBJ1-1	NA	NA	TGTGCCAGCAGTGAACTGAGGGCGAACACTGAAGCTTTCTTT	CASSELRANTEAFF
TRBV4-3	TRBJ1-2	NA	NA	TGCGCCAGCAGCCAAGTTCCGACCCCGGGTGGCTACACCTTC	CASSQVPTPGGYTF